Here is one TCR beta chain with its context. Its antigen remains unknown. The sample comes from a study of cytomegalovirus exposure and HLA in healthy donors. Study-wide findings and caveats: Despite most TCR sequences being rare, some public TCRs occurred in many donors. Previous analysis showed most TCR beta V segments were productive about 87% or about 30% of the time. What was likely a sequencing artifact was a cluster of highly shared sequence variants.

PCR primers comprised 60 Vbeta and 13 Jbeta primers. Clones were sequenced by immunoSEQ multiplex PCR, and TCRdb holds only the in-frame ones, with some missing. Among about 220,000 clones, more than 60% were seen once, and the ten largest hold 1.8%. Sequencing was done on a sample of PBMCs. The source of this sequence is a woman under 40 in good health and CMV-seronegative.

The CDR3 DNA is TGTGCCAGCAGTTTGTTTGGGGGCTTGAGTGGAAACACCATATATTTT. Amino acids: CASSLFGGLSGNTIYF. The chain recombines TRBV27 with TRBJ1-3, with D maybe TRBD1 (6 bases). In germline, CDR1 is MNHEY, CDR2 SMNVEV (reference sequence). Trimming took off 3 bases at V and 3 bases at J, with 15 bases between the two ends. The CDR3 consists of 16 residues.